This T cell receptor (beta chain) was found in a study of T-cell reconstitution after alpha-beta-depleted transplantation in children. Study-level findings and limits: The authors attributed T-cell counts and diversity one year after transplant mostly to newly produced T cells. Certain patients had high TCRbeta diversity at day 60, and it came from recipient T cells and thymic progenitors that survived.

Molecular barcoding with unique molecular identifiers was used for the TCRbeta library. From the PCR reads, TCRdb called clonotypes with MiXCR, one entry per CDR3 protein. This sample has under 75,000 distinct CDR3 sequences; 11% occur once, and the top ten carry 13%. The CDR3 has 18 residues. Per germline, CDR1 KGHDR and CDR2 SFDVKD. V lost 4 bases to trimming and J lost 0 bases, with 18 bases between them. About this clonotype: Its specificity is not known.

Sequencing used PBMCs, obtained before TCRalphabeta/CD19-depleted stem cell transplant. The receptor was derived from a boy aged 5-17 years with acute myeloid leukemia, due to receive a stem cell transplant. The V gene is TRBV24-1, the J gene TRBJ1-3; D possibly corresponds to TRBD1 (5 bases). CDR3 coding DNA: TGTGCCACCAGTGACAAGCTTAAAGGGGTCTACTCTGGAAACACCATATATTTT. It codes for CATSDKLKGVYSGNTIYF.